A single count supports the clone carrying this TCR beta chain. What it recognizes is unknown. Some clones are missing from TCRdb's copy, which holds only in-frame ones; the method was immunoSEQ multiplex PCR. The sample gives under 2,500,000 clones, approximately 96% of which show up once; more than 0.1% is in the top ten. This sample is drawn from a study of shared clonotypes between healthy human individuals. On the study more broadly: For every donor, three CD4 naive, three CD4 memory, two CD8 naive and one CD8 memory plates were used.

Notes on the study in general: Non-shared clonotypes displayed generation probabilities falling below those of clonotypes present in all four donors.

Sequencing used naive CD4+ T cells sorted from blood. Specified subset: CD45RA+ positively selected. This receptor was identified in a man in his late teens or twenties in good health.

The CDR3 here is CASSRDRGSTEAFF. CDR3 nucleotide sequence: TGTGCCAGCAGCCGGGACAGGGGGAGCACTGAAGCTTTCTTT. The chain joins TRBV27 to TRBJ1-1; the match to TRBD1 covers 11 bases. CDR3 length: 14 amino acids. Looked up from germline, CDR1 is MNHEY and CDR2 is SMNVEV (reference sequence). Losses at the gene ends were 6 bases for V and 4 bases for J; bases not matched to a gene: 4.